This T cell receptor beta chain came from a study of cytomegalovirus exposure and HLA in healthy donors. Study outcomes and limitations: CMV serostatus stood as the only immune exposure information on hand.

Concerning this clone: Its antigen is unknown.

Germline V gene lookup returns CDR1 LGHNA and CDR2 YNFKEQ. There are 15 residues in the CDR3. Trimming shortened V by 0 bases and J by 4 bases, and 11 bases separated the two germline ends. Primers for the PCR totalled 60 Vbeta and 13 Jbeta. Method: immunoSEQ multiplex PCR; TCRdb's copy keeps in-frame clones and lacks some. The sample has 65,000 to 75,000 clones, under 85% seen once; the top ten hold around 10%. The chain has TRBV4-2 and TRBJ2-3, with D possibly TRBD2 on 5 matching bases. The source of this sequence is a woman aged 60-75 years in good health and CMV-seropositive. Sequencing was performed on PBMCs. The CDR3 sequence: CASSQDITDSDTQYF. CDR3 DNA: TGTGCCAGCAGCCAAGATATAACGGACTCAGATACGCAGTATTTT.